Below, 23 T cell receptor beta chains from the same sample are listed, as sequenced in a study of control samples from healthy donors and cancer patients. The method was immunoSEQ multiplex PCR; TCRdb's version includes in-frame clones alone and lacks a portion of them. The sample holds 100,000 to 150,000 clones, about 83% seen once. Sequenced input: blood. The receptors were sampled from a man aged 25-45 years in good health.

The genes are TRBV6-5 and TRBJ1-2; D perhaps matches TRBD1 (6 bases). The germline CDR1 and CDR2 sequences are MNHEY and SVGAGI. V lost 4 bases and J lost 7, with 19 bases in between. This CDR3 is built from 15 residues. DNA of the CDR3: TGTGCCAGCAGTTCTTTCCCGCAGGACAGTTCTGGCTACACCTTC. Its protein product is CASSSFPQDSSGYTF.

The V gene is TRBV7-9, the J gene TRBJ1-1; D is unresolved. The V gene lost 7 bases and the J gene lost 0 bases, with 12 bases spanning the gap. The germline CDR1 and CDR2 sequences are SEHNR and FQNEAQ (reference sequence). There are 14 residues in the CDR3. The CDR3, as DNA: TGTGCCAGCACGTCCCCGCGGATGAACACTGAAGCTTTCTTT. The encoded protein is CASTSPRMNTEAFF.

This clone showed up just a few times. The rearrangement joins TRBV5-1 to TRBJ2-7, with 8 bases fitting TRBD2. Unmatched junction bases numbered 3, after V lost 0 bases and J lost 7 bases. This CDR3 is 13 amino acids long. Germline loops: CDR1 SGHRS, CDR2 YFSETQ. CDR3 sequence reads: CASSLDPSGEQYF. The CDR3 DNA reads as TGCGCCAGCAGCTTGGACCCTAGCGGGGAGCAGTACTTC. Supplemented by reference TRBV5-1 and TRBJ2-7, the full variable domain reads KAGVTQTPRYLIKTRGQQVTLSCSPISGHRSVSWYQQTPGQGLQFLFEYFSETQRNKGNFPGRFSGRQFSNSRSEMNVSTLELGDSALYLCASSLDPSGEQYFGPGTRLTVT.

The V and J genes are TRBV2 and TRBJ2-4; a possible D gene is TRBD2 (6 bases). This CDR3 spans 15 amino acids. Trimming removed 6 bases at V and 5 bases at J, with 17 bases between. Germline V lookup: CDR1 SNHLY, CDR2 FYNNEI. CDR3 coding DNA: TGTGCCAGCAGGCCCGATGGGGGGTGGGAAAACATTCAGTACTTC. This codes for CASRPDGGWENIQYF. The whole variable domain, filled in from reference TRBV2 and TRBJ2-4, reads EPEVTQTPSHQVTQMGQEVILRCVPISNHLYFYWYRQILGQKVEFLVSFYNNEISEKSEIFDDQFSVERPDGSNFTLKIRSTKLEDSAMYFCASRPDGGWENIQYFGAGTRLSVL.

The CDR3 coding sequence is TGTGCCAGCAGCTCCGCTACAGGGTTACATACGCAGTATTTT. Its protein is CASSSATGLHTQYF. The chain carries TRBV11-2 and TRBJ2-3, with D tentatively TRBD1 (6 bases). Germline CDR1 SGHAT, CDR2 FQNNGV. The CDR3 is 14 amino acids. V was clipped by 4 bases and J by 7 bases, with 15 bases between them.

The CDR3 region has the DNA TGTGCCAGCAGTTACCAGGGGGAAAGTGAAGCTTTCTTT. It encodes CASSYQGESEAFF. The chain has TRBV6-6 and TRBJ1-1, with 7 nucleotides matching TRBD1. The germline V gene encodes CDR1 MNHNY and CDR2 SVGAGI (reference sequence). V was clipped by 2 bases and J by 7 bases; unmatched bases: 4. The CDR3 loop spans 13 amino acids.

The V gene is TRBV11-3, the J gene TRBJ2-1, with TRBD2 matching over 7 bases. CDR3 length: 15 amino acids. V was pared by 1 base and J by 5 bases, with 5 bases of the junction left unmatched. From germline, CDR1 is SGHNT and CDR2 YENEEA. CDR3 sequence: CASSLAGGLDNEQFF. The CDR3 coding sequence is TGTGCCAGCAGCTTAGCGGGGGGTCTAGACAATGAGCAGTTCTTC. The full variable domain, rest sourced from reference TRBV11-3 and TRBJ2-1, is EAGVVQSPRYKIIEKKQPVAFWCNPISGHNTLYWYLQNLGQGPELLIRYENEEAVDDSQLPKDRFSAERLKGVDSTLKIQPAELGDSAVYLCASSLAGGLDNEQFFGPGTRLTVL.

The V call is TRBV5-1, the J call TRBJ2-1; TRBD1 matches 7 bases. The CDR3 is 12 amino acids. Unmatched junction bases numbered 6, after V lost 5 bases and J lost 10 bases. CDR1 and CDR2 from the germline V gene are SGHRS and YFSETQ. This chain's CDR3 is CASRTGPLEQFF. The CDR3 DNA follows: TGCGCCAGCAGGACAGGGCCTTTGGAGCAGTTCTTC.

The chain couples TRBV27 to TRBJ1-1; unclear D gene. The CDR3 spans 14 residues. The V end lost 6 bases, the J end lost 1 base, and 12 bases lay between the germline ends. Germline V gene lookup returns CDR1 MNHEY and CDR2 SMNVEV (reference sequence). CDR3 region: CASRRTNPNTEAFF. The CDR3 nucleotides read TGTGCCAGCAGACGAACCAACCCGAACACTGAAGCTTTCTTT.

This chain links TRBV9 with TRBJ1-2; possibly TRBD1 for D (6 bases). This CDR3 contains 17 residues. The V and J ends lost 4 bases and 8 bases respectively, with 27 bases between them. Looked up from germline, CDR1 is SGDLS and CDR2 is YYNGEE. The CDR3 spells CASSSRNGEGGSKGYTF. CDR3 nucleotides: TGTGCCAGCAGCTCCCGGAATGGAGAGGGGGGATCTAAAGGCTACACCTTC.

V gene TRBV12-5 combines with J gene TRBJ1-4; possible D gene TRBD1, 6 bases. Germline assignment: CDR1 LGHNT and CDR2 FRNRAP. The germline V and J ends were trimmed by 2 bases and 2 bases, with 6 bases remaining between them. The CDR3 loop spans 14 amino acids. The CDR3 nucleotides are TGTGCTAGTGGTTTGACAGGGACTAATGAAAAACTGTTTTTT. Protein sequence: CASGLTGTNEKLFF.

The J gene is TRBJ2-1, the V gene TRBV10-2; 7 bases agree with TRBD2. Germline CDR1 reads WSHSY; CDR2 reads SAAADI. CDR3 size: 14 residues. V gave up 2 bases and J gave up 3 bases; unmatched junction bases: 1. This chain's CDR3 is CASSEGLVYNEQFF. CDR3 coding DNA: TGCGCCAGCAGTGAGGGACTAGTCTACAATGAGCAGTTCTTC.

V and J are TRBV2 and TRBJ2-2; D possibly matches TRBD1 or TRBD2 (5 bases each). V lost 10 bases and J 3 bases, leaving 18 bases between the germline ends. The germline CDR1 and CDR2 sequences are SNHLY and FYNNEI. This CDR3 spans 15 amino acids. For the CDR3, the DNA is TGTGCCACCCGATCGAGAGGGGCGTACACCGGGGAGCTGTTTTTT. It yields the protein CATRSRGAYTGELFF.

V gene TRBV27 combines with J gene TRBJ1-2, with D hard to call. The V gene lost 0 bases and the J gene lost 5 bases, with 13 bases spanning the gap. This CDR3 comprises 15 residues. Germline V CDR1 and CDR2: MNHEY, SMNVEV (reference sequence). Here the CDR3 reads CASSLSPTGEYGYTF. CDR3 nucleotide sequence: TGTGCCAGCAGTTTATCACCTACTGGTGAATATGGCTACACCTTC.

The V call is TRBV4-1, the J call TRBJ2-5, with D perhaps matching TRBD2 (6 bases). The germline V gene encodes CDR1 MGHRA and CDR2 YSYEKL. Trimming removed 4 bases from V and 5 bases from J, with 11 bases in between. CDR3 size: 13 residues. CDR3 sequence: CASSRGRGETQYF. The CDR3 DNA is TGCGCCAGCAGCCGCGGACGGGGGGAGACCCAGTACTTC.

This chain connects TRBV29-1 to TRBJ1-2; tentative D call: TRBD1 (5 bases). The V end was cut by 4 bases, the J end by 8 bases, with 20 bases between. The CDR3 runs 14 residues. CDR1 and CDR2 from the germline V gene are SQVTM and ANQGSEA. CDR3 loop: CSVVPTEGSQGYTF. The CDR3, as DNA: TGCAGCGTTGTCCCGACAGAAGGATCGCAAGGCTACACCTTC.

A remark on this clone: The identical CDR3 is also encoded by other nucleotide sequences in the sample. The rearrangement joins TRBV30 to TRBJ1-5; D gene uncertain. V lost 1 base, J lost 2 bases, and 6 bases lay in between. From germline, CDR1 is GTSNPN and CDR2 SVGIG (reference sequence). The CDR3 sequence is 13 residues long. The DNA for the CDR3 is TGTGCCTGGAGTGAGCAGGGCAATCAGCCCCAGCATTTT. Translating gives CAWSEQGNQPQHF.

The DNA of the CDR3 is TGTGCCAGCAGCTTACGGACGAACACTGAAGCTTTCTTT. This codes for CASSLRTNTEAFF. J is TRBJ1-1 and V is TRBV11-2, with D unresolved. The germline V gene encodes CDR1 SGHAT and CDR2 FQNNGV. The CDR3 is 13 amino acids. V shed 2 bases and J shed 1 base, with 5 bases lying between them.

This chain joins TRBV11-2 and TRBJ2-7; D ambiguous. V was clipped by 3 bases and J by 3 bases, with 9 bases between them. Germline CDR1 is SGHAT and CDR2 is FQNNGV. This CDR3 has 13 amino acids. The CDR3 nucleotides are TGTGCCAGCAGCTTTGGGGAAGACTACGAGCAGTACGTC. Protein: CASSFGEDYEQYV.

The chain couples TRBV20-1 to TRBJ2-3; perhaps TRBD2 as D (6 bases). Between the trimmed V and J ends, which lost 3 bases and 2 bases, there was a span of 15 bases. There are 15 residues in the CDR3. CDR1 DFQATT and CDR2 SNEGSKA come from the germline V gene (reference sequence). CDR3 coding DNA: TGCAGTGCTAGTCAAGTCGGGAGCCACACAGATACGCAGTATTTT. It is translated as CSASQVGSHTDTQYF.

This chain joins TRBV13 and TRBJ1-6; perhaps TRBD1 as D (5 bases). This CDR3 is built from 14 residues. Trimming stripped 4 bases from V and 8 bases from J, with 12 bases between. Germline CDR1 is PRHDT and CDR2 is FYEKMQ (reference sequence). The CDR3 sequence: CASSSRDWDSPLHF. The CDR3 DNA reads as TGTGCCAGCAGCTCTAGGGACTGGGATTCACCCCTCCACTTT.

The CDR3: CASSLVRANTGELFF. As DNA, the CDR3 is TGCGCCAGCAGCTTGGTCCGCGCGAACACCGGGGAGCTGTTTTTT. The chain links TRBV5-1 to TRBJ2-2; D uncertain. This CDR3 is 15 amino acids long. Germline V gene sequence: CDR1 SGHRS, CDR2 YFSETQ. The germline V and J ends were trimmed by 0 bases and 0 bases, with 6 bases remaining between them. Combining the CDR3 with reference TRBV5-1 and TRBJ2-2 gives the whole variable domain KAGVTQTPRYLIKTRGQQVTLSCSPISGHRSVSWYQQTPGQGLQFLFEYFSETQRNKGNFPGRFSGRQFSNSRSEMNVSTLELGDSALYLCASSLVRANTGELFFGEGSRLTVL.

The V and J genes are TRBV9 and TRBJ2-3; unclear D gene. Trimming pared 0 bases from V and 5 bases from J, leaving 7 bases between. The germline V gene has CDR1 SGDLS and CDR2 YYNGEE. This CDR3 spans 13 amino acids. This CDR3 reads CASSVVTLDTQYF. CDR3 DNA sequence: TGTGCCAGCAGCGTAGTTACGCTAGATACGCAGTATTTT.